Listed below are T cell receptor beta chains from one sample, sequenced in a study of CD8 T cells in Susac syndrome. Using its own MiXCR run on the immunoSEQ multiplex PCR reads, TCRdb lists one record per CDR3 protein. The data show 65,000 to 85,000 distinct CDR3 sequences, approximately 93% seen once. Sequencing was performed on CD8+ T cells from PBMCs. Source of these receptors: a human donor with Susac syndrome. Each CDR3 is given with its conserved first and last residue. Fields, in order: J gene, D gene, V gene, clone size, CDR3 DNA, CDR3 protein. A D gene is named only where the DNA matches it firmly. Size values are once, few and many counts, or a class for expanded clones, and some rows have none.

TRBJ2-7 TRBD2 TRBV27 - TGTGCCAGCAGTCTCACCGGGACTAGCGGATACGAGCAGTACTTC CASSLTGTSGYEQYF
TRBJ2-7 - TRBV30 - TGTGCCTGGACTCCCAGAAGGAGCTCCTACGAGCAGTACTTC CAWTPRRSSYEQYF
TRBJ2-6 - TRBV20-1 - TGCAGTGCTTGGGGACTGAGACCCTCTGGGGCCAACGTCCTGACTTTC CSAWGLRPSGANVLTF
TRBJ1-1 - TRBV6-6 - TGTGCCAGCACCACCCGGGGAACTGAAGCTTTCTTT CASTTRGTEAFF
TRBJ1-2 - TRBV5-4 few TGTGCCAGCAGCTCCCTGGGGGGCTATATGTATGGCTACACCTTC CASSSLGGYMYGYTF
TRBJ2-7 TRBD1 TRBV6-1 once TGTGCCAGCAGACCCACCGGACAGGACCTAGGGATCTCCTACGAGCAGTACTTC CASRPTGQDLGISYEQYF
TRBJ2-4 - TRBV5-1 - TGCGCCAGCAGCTTGGCCCCCAAAAACATTCAGTACTTC CASSLAPKNIQYF
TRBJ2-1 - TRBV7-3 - TGTGCCAGCAGCTTAATGGGGTACAGGGACAATGAGCAGTTCTTC CASSLMGYRDNEQFF
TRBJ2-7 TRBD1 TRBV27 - TGTGCCAGCAGTCCCCGGACAGGGGGCCACGAGCAGTACTTC CASSPRTGGHEQYF
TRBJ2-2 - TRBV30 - TGTGCCTGGACAGGAGCGCCGAACACCGGGGAGCTGTTTTTT CAWTGAPNTGELFF
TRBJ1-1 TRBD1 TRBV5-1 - TGCGCCAGCAGCTCAGGGGGATACACTGAAGCTTTCTTT CASSSGGYTEAFF
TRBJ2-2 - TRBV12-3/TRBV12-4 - TGTGCCAGCAGTTTAGTACAGGGAGTCACCGGGGAGCTGTTTTTT CASSLVQGVTGELFF
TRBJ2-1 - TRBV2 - TGTGCCAGCTCCGCCTTACGGGGGCATGAGCAGTTCTTC CASSALRGHEQFF
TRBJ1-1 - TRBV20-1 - TGCAGTGCTCTCCGTTTGGGAGTGAACACTGAAGCTTTCTTT CSALRLGVNTEAFF
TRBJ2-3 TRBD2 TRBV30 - TGTGCCTGGAGTACGATAGCGGGAGTAGCAGATACGCAGTATTTT CAWSTIAGVADTQYF
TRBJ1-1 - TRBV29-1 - TGCAGCGTTGTACGGCAGGGGAACACTGAAGCTTTCTTT CSVVRQGNTEAFF
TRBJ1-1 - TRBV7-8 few TGTGCCAGCAGCTTACGGGGAAGCACTGAAGCTTTCTTT CASSLRGSTEAFF
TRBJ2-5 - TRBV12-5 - TGTGCTAGTGGTTCCCACGGGTGGGAAGAGACCCAGTACTTC CASGSHGWEETQYF
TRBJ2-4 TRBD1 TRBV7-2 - TGTGCCAGCAGCAGAGACAGGGTATTGGGAGCCAAAAACATTCAGTACTTC CASSRDRVLGAKNIQYF
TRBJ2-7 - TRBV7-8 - TGTGCCAGCAGCTTAGGAAGCGGAGGCTCCTACGAGCAGTACTTC CASSLGSGGSYEQYF
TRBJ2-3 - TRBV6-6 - TGTGCCAGCAGTTTCGGACCCTCAGGCACAGATACGCAGTATTTT CASSFGPSGTDTQYF
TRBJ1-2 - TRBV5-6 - TGTGCCAGCAGCTTCAGTAGGACTGGCTACACCTTC CASSFSRTGYTF
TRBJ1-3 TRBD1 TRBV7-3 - TGTGCCAGCAGCAAGGACAGGGGGAGCACCATATATTTT CASSKDRGSTIYF
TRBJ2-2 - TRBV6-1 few TGTGCCAGCAGTAGGGGGAGATCCGGGGAGCTGTTTTTT CASSRGRSGELFF
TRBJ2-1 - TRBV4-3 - TGCGCCAGCAGCCAAGATCTCGCGTCCAATGAGCAGTTCTTC CASSQDLASNEQFF
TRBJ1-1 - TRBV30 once TGTGCCTGGAGGGCCTTTGGGGGCAGCCGGAACACTGAAGCTTTCTTT CAWRAFGGSRNTEAFF
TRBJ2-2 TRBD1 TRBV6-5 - TGTGCCAGCAGTCGACAGGGGACCGGGGAGCTGTTTTTT CASSRQGTGELFF
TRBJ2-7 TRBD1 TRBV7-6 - TGTGCCAGCAGCCCTACAGGGGGCCTCAACGAGCAGTACTTC CASSPTGGLNEQYF
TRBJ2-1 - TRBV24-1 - TGTGCCACCAGTGGTGCGGGGCGAAATGAGCAGTTCTTC CATSGAGRNEQFF
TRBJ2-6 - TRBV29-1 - TGCAGCGTTGAAGATAAGGAGGATGGGGCCAACGTCCTGACTTTC CSVEDKEDGANVLTF
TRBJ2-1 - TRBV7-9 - TGTGCCAGCAGCCCCCCAAAGGCCAGGGCCTACAATGAGCAGTTCTTC CASSPPKARAYNEQFF
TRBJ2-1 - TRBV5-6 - TGTGCCAGCAGCCTGAGGGGGAGGGCCAATGAGCAGTTCTTC CASSLRGRANEQFF
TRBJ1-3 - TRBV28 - TGTGCCAGCAGTTCCCCAAGGGGGTCCTCTGGAAACACCATATATTTT CASSSPRGSSGNTIYF
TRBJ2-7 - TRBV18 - TGTGCCAGCTCACCACGAGGGCGGGTACCCGGTCGTGGCTACGAGCAGTACTTC CASSPRGRVPGRGYEQYF
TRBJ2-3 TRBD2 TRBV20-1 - TGCAGTGCTAGTTTAAGTCGACTAGCAATCGCAGATACGCAGTATTTT CSASLSRLAIADTQYF
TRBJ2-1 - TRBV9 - TGTGCCAGCGGGGGGCTAGCGGCATACAATGAGCAGTTCTTC CASGGLAAYNEQFF
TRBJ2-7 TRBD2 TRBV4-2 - TGTGCCAGCAGCCAGACCCGCGGGAGGGCCCACGAGCAGTACTTC CASSQTRGRAHEQYF
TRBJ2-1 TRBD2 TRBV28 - TGTGCCGTATCCGGGACTAGATTTAACAATGAGCAGTTCTTC CAVSGTRFNNEQFF
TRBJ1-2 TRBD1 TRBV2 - TGTGCCATGGGGTCCAGGGGGAATGGCTACACCTTC CAMGSRGNGYTF
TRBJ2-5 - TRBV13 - TGTGCCAGCAGTGGACAGCAAGAGACCCAGTACTTC CASSGQQETQYF
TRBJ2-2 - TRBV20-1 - TGCAGTGCTAGGGACCCCCTAGCACCGGGCGGGGAGCTGTTTTTT CSARDPLAPGGELFF
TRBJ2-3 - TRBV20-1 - TGCAGTGCTAGAGATAGTAGGCTAGCTGGCACAGATACGCAGTATTTT CSARDSRLAGTDTQYF
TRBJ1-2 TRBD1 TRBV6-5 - TGTGCCAGCAGTTACTCGAGGGACAGGATTAACTATGGCTACACCTTC CASSYSRDRINYGYTF
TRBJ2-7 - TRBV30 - TGTGCCTGGAGTGTTCGGCACGAGCAGTACTTC CAWSVRHEQYF
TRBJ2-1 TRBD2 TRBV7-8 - TGTGCCAGCAGCCAGCGGGGGGGGACCTACAATGAGCAGTTCTTC CASSQRGGTYNEQFF
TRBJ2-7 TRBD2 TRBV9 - TGTGCCAGCAGCGTGGCCAGACTAGCGGGAGGAGACGACTACGAGCAGTACTTC CASSVARLAGGDDYEQYF
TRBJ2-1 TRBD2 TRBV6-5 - TGTGCCAGCAGTTACGGGCTAGCGGAATACAATGAGCAGTTCTTC CASSYGLAEYNEQFF
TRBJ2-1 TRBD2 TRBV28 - TGTGCCAGCAGTACCACAAAAAGCGGGAGGTCCTACAATGAGCAGTTCTTC CASSTTKSGRSYNEQFF
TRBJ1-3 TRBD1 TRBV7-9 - TGTGCCAGCAGCCCCGGACAGGGGAGCTCTGGAAACACCATATATTTT CASSPGQGSSGNTIYF
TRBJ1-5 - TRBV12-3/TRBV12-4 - TGTGCCAGCAGTTTGGAAGGGATCGGCAATCAGCCCCAGCATTTT CASSLEGIGNQPQHF
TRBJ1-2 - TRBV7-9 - TGTGCCAGCAGCCCAGCGGATTACTATGGCTACACCTTC CASSPADYYGYTF
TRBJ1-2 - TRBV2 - TGTGCCAGCAAACAGGGAAAAGGCTACACCTTC CASKQGKGYTF
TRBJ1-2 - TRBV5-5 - TGTGCCAGCAGCTATCTTGGGGGCTACACCTTC CASSYLGGYTF